This T cell receptor (beta chain) was captured by sequencing in a study of blood T cell repertoires in COVID-19. Patients from Seattle were sampled longitudinally, starting during active infection. Germline assignment: CDR1 LNHDA and CDR2 SQIVND (reference sequence). CDR3 length equals 13 residues. Trimming left V 4 bases short and J 7 bases short, with 10 bases between. Authors' analysis steps: Estimated nucleated cell counts came from reference gene primer amplification. Method: immunoSEQ multiplex PCR; TCRdb's copy keeps in-frame clones and lacks some. That table supplies the V and J calls and clone size; D and trimming were determined from the DNA. This table holds fewer than 400,000 clones, 85% to 90% found once.

The sequence was obtained from a woman in her twenties or thirties with COVID-19, enrolled during active disease. Sequenced material: peripheral blood. The V call is TRBV19, the J call TRBJ2-2; maybe TRBD1 (6 bases). In nucleotides, the CDR3 is TGTGCCAGTAGTACCAGGGGTGGCGGGGAGCTGTTTTTT. Its translation is CASSTRGGGELFF.